The T cell receptor beta chain under discussion was sequenced for a study of identical twins. The V gene lost 7 bases and the J gene lost 6 bases, with 16 bases spanning the gap. CDR1 and CDR2 from the germline V gene are SNHLY and FYNNEI. CDR3 size: 13 residues. Regarding this clonotype: Its antigen is currently unknown.

TCRdb itself ran the 5' RACE reads through MiXCR, one entry per CDR3 protein. The data hold just over 450,000 distinct CDR3 sequences, with 12% to 15% observed a single time. The study's findings and limits: Compared with models, monozygotic twins showed more out-of-frame TCR alpha sharing.

This sample was also put to use in a study of yellow fever vaccine responses in identical twins.

The material sequenced was CD4+ T cells sorted from blood. The V and J genes are TRBV2 and TRBJ2-7; the D is unclear. The clonotype comes from a woman younger than 30 in good health. The CDR3, as DNA: TGTGCCAGCACTCCAGACTTCGCTGGCGAGCAGTACTTC. Translation gives CASTPDFAGEQYF.